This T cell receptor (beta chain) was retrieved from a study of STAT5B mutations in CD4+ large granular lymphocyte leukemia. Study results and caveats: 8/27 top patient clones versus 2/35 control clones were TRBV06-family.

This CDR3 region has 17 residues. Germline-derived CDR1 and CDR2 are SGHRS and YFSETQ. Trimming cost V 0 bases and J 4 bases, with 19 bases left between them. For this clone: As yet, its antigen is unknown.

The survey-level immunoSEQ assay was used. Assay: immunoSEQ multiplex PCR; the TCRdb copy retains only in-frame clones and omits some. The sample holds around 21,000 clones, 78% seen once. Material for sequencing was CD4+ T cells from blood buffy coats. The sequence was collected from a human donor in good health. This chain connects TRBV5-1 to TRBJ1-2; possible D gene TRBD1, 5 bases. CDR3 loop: CASSLGPAGSPSYGYTF. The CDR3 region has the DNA TGCGCCAGCAGCTTGGGTCCGGCAGGGTCCCCCTCCTATGGCTACACCTTC. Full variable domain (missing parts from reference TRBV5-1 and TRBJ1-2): KAGVTQTPRYLIKTRGQQVTLSCSPISGHRSVSWYQQTPGQGLQFLFEYFSETQRNKGNFPGRFSGRQFSNSRSEMNVSTLELGDSALYLCASSLGPAGSPSYGYTFGSGTRLTVV.